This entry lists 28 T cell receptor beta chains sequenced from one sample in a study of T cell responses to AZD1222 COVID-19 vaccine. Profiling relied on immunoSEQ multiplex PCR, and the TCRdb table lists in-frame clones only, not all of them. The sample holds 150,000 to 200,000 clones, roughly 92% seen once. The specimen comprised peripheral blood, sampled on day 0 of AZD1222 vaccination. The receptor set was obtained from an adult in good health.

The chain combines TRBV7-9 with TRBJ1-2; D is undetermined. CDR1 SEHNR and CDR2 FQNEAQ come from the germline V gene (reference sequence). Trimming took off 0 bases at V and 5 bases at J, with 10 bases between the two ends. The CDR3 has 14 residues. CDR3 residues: CASSLATNSYGYTF. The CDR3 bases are TGTGCCAGCAGCTTAGCTACAAATTCGTATGGCTACACCTTC.

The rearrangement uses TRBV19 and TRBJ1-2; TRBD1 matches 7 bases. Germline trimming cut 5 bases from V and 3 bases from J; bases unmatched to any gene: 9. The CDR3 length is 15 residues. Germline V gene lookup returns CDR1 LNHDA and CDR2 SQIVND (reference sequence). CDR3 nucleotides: TGTGCCAGTAGTGGGGACAGTGAGGAGGACTATGGCTACACCTTC. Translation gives CASSGDSEEDYGYTF.

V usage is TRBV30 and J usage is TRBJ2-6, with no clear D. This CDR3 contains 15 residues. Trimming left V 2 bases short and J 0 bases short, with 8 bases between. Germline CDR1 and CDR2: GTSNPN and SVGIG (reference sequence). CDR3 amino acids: CAWSKGFSGANVLTF. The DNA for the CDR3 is TGTGCCTGGAGTAAAGGGTTCTCTGGGGCCAACGTCCTGACTTTC.

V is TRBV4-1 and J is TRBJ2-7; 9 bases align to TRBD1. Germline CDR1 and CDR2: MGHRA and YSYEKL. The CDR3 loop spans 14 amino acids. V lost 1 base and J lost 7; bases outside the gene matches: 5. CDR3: CASSQAGTGSEQYF. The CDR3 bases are TGCGCCAGCAGCCAAGCGGGGACAGGGAGTGAGCAGTACTTC.

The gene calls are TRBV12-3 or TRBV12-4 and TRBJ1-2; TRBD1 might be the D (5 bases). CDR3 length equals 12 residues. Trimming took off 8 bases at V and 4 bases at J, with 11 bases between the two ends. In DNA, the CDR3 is TGTGCCAGCCTCGGGGGGATCTATGGCTACACCTTC. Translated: CASLGGIYGYTF.

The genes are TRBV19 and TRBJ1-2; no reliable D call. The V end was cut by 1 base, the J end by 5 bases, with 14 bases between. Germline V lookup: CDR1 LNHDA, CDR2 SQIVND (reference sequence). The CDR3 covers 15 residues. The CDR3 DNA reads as TGTGCCAGTAGTATAGGTGGGCTCTCCTCTTATGGCTACACCTTC. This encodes CASSIGGLSSYGYTF.

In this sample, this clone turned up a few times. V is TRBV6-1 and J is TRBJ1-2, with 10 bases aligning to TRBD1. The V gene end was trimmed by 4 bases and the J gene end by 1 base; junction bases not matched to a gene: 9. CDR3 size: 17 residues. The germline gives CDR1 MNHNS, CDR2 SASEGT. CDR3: CASSGGDRGPFNYGYTF. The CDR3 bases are TGTGCCAGCAGTGGTGGGGACAGGGGACCCTTTAACTATGGCTACACCTTC.

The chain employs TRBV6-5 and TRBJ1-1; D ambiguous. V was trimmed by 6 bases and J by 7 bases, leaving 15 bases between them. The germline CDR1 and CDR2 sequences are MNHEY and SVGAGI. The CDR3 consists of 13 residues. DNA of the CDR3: TGTGCCAGCAGCTCTCGGTTGGGAAGTGAAGCTTTCTTT. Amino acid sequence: CASSSRLGSEAFF.

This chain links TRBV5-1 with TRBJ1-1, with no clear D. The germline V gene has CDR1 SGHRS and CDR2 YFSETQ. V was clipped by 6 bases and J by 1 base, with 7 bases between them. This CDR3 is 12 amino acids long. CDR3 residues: CASTAANTEAFF. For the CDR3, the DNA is TGCGCCAGCACCGCCGCGAACACTGAAGCTTTCTTT.

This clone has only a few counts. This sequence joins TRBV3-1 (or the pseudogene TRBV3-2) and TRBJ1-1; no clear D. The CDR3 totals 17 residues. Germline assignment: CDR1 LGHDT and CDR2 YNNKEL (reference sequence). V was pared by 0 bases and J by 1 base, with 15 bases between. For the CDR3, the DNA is TGTGCCAGCAGCCAAGAAGCGGCCAGAGGATCGAACACTGAAGCTTTCTTT. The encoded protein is CASSQEAARGSNTEAFF.

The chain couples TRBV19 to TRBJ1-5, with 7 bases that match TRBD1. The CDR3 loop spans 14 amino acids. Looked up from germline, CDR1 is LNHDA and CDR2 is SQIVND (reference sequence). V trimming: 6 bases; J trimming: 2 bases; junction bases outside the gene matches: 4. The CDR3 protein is CASRTQGGNQPQHF. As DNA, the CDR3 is TGTGCCAGTAGGACCCAGGGGGGCAATCAGCCCCAGCATTTT.

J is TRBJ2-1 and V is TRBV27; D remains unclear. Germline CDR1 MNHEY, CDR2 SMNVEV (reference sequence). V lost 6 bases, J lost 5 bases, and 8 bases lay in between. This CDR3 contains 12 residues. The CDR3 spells CASRGLDNEQFF. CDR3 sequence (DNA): TGTGCCAGCAGGGGTCTGGACAATGAGCAGTTCTTC.

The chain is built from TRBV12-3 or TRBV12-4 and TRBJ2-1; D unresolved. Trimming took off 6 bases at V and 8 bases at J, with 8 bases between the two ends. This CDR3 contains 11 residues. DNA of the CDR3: TGTGCCAGCAGCTCCCCGGATGAGCAGTTCTTC. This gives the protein CASSSPDEQFF.

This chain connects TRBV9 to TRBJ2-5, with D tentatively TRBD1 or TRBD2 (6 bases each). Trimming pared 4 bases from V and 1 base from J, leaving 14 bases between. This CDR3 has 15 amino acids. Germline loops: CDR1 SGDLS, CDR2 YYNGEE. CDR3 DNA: TGTGCCAGCAGCCAAACTTGGGGGGCCCAAGAGACCCAGTACTTC. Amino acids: CASSQTWGAQETQYF.

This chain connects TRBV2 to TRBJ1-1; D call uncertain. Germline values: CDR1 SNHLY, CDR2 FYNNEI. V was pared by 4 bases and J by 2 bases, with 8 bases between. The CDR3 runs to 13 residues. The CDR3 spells CASSVGFNTEAFF. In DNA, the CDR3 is TGTGCCAGCAGTGTAGGGTTTAACACTGAAGCTTTCTTT.

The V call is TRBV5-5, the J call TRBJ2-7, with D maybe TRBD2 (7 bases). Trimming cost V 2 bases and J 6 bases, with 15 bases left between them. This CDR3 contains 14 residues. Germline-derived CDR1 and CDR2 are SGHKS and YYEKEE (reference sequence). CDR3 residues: CASSFGGGGSEQYF. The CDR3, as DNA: TGTGCCAGCAGCTTTGGGGGAGGGGGAAGCGAGCAGTACTTC.

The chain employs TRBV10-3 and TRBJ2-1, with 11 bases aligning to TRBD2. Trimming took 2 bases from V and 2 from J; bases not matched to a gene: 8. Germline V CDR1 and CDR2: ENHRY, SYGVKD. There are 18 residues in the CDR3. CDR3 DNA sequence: TGTGCCATCAGTGAGCCGACTAGCGGGAAGGGGGCCTACAATGAGCAGTTCTTC. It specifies CAISEPTSGKGAYNEQFF.

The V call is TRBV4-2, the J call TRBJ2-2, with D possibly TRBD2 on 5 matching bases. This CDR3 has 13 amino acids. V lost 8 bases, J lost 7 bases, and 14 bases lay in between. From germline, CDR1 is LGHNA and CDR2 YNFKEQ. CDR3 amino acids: CASRTAGYGELFF. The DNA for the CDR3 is TGTGCCAGCCGGACTGCTGGATACGGGGAGCTGTTTTTT.

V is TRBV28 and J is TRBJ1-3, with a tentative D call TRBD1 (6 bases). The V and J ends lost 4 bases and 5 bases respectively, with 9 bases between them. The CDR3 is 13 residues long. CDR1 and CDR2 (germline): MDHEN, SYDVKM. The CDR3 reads CASSSGGRNTIYF. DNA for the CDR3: TGTGCCAGCAGTTCCGGGGGCAGAAACACCATATATTTT.

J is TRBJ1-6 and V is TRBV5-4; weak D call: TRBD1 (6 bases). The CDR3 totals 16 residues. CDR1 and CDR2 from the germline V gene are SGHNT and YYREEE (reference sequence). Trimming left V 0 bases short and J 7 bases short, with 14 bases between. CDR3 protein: CASSLGSQGGNSPLHF. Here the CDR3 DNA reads TGTGCCAGCAGCTTGGGGTCACAGGGTGGCAATTCACCCCTCCACTTT.

The CDR3 region is CSARRSAEAFF. The CDR3 bases are TGCAGTGCCCGAAGAAGCGCTGAAGCTTTCTTT. The genes are TRBV20-1 and TRBJ1-1; D gene unclear. Germline V gives CDR1 DFQATT, CDR2 SNEGSKA (reference sequence). The V and J ends lost 6 bases and 6 bases respectively, with 11 bases between them. There are 11 residues in the CDR3.

Here the CDR3 DNA reads TGCGCCAGCAGCTTGGCCGGTAGCGGGAGGGTTAATGAGCAGTTCTTC. The encoded protein is CASSLAGSGRVNEQFF. The J gene is TRBJ2-1, the V gene TRBV5-1; 11 nucleotides line up with TRBD2. The CDR3 consists of 16 residues. The V and J ends lost 0 bases and 7 bases, in that order; junction bases with no gene match: 6. Germline CDR1 and CDR2: SGHRS and YFSETQ.

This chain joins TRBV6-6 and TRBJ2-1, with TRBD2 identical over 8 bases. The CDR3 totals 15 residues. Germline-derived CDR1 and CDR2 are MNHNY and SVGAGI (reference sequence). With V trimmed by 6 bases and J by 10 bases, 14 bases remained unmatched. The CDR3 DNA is TGTGCCAGCAGCCAGTGGACTAGCCGCAGCAAAGAGCAGTTCTTC. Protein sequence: CASSQWTSRSKEQFF.

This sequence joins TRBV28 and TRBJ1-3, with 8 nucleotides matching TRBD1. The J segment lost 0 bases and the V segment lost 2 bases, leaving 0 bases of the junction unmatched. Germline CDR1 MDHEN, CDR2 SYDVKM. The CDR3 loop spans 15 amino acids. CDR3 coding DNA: TGTGCCAGCAGTTTAACAGGGGGCTCTGGAAACACCATATATTTT. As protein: CASSLTGGSGNTIYF.

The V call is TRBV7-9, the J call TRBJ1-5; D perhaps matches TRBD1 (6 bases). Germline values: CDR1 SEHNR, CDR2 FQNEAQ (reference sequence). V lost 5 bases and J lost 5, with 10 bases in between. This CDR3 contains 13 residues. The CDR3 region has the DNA TGTGCCAGCAGCCGGACAGCCGATCAGCCCCAGCATTTT. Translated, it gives CASSRTADQPQHF.

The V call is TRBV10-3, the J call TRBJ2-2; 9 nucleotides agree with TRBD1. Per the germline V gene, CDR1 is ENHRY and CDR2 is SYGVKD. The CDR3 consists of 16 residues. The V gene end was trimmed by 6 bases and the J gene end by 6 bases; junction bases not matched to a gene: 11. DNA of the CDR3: TGTGCCATCAGCGACCGGGACAGGGTGACGGCCGGGGAGCTGTTTTTT. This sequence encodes CAISDRDRVTAGELFF.

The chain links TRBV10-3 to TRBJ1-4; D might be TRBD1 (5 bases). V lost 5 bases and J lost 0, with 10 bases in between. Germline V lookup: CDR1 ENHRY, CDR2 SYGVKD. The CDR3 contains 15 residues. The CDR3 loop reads CAISKDSATNEKLFF. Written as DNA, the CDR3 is TGTGCCATCAGTAAAGACAGTGCAACTAATGAAAAACTGTTTTTT.

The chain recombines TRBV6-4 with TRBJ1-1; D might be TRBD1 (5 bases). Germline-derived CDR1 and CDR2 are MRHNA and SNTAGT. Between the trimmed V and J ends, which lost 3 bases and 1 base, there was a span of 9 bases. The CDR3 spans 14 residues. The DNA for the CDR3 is TGTGCCAGCAGTGAAGGTGGGGCGAACACTGAAGCTTTCTTT. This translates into CASSEGGANTEAFF.